In its sample, the clone carrying this T cell receptor beta chain was seen once. TCRdb's table, derived via immunoSEQ multiplex PCR, lists solely in-frame clones and lacks some. The data contain under 300,000 clones, approximately 91% of them singletons. Germline CDR1 and CDR2: MDHEN and SYDVKM. This CDR3 is 15 amino acids long. The J segment lost 3 bases and the V segment lost 5 bases, leaving 8 bases of the junction unmatched. This sample is drawn from a study of blood T cell repertoires in COVID-19. This TCR was recovered from a woman aged 40 to 49 who had recovered from COVID-19. Sequences were obtained from peripheral blood. The rearrangement joins TRBV28 to TRBJ2-5, with TRBD1 identical over 8 bases. CDR3 loop: CASSIPGTGKETQYF. Written as DNA, the CDR3 is TGTGCCAGCAGTATCCCCGGGACAGGCAAAGAGACCCAGTACTTC.